This T cell receptor beta chain stems from a study of spatial heterogeneity in lung cancer (dated by TCRdb to the late 2010s). About the full investigation: More beta-chain than alpha-chain transcripts were consistently detected, likely reflecting higher beta-chain transcript abundance. In the raw uncorrected reads, each unique combination of TCR and UMI appeared more than ten times on average. The study quantitatively compared TCR alpha and beta repertoires across multiple tumor regions, matched nontumor lung and blood in non-small cell lung cancer. Nonsynonymous mutation counts, determined by whole-exome sequencing of tumor tissue, were related to features of the TCR repertoire. At surgery, over 200 tumor regions, 61 to 65 matched nontumor lung samples and a few dozen PBMC samples were TCR-sequenced for both alpha and beta chains. Broad study findings and their caveats: Confirming at a functional level the hypothesis that regional TCRs recognize regional mutations was considered to require additional single-cell paired TCR alpha and beta sequencing.

Per the publication, the time point label means: sample taken at primary tumor resection. TCR sequencing used whole RNA extracted from tumor and nontumor lung tissue, or from cryopreserved PBMC samples, without cell sorting. The donors were about 71 patients from the lung TRACERx cohort who had early-stage, untreated non-small cell lung cancer. Only patients for whom sufficient RNA was available from at least two tumor regions were selected for TCR sequencing. A lung pathologist reviewed the tumor and adjacent nontumor lung specimens before the specimens were selected. The library was prepared using 5' RACE. The data were produced on a NextSeq 500. To allow correction of PCR and sequencing errors, the TCR library protocol tagged every TCR cDNA molecule with a unique molecular identifier. As for the authors' bioinformatics: TCR identification, UMI-based error correction and CDR3 extraction were all carried out with Decombinator tools. Expanded TCRs were defined as those above a frequency of 2 per 1,000, corresponding to the top 1% of the tumor frequency distribution. Renyi diversity was computed with the R vegan package after each repertoire had been subsampled 100 times to 5,000 TCRs. To build CDR3 similarity networks, amino acid triplet string-kernel similarity was used, and CDR3s were connected when their pairwise similarity was above 0.82. The public reads were reanalyzed by TCRdb: fastp trimming at Q25, MiXCR alignment, in-frame beta chains only. For every CDR3 protein sequence, its rows merge into one entry that carries the most common genes and DNA. TCRdb's processing, not the study's, gives the V and J calls here. For this sample there are under 8,000 distinct CDR3 sequences; roughly 5.7% appear just once. The ten largest clones capture around 10% of the sample.

This clonotype is deemed medium-sized (0.01 to 0.1%). Its binding antigen is unknown. No much larger clone is present one base from it, and per-base qualities are unavailable. With the library built for alpha chains, this beta chain is off target and its frequency is not meaningful. Including cysteine and phenylalanine, the CDR3 has 13 amino acids. The only DNA kept is the CDR3, 39 bases in frame from the first base. The germline V gene yields SQVTM for CDR1 and ANQGSEA for CDR2. A distance of 15 bases separates the germline ends of V and J, which lose 5 bases and 6 bases respectively. The chain is assembled from TRBV29-1 and TRBJ2-3; the D gene is perhaps TRBD2, from 6 matching bases. This TCR was sampled from a female donor with early-stage non-small cell lung cancer. The sample consisted of normal lung tissue next to the tumor, taken at surgery. The nucleotides are TGCAGCGTTCGAACTAGCTGGACGGATACGCAGTATTTT. Its amino acids are CSVRTSWTDTQYF.